Listed below are T cell receptor beta chains from one sample, sequenced in a study of shared T cell receptors in the human thymus. The repertoire was sequenced with immunoSEQ multiplex PCR; TCRdb's copy has only in-frame clones and lacks some. The sample holds 500,000 to 550,000 clones, about 80% seen once. The data also belong to a second study, concerning human thymus T cells.

Sequenced: thymocytes. The receptors stem from a boy in the first two years of life with a congenital heart defect. CDR3s include the opening cysteine and the closing phenylalanine or tryptophan. The order of the fields is D gene, V gene, J gene, clone size, CDR3 DNA, CDR3 protein. The D gene is left open where the match is weak. Only part of the rows carry a size: once, few, many, or a class if the clone is expanded.

TRBD2	TRBV4-3	TRBJ2-7	.	TGCGCCAGCAGCTGTAAACTAGCGGGGCCCTACGAGCAGTACTTC	CASSCKLAGPYEQYF
.	TRBV7-6	TRBJ2-7	.	TGTGCCAGCAGCTTAAGAGGGGGCGGGATCTCCTACGAGCAGTACTTC	CASSLRGGGISYEQYF
.	TRBV28	TRBJ2-3	.	TGTGCCAGCAGTCCCCTCGGGCGGGGCCCGCCGGATACGCAGTATTTT	CASSPLGRGPPDTQYF
TRBD1	TRBV4-2	TRBJ2-5	.	TGTGCCAGCAGCCTCGACAGGGAGCAGCGAGAGACCCAGTACTTC	CASSLDREQRETQYF
TRBD2	TRBV4-1	TRBJ2-5	few	TGCGCCAGCAGCCAAGAGAGGGCTAGCGGGAGTCAAGAGACCCAGTACTTC	CASSQERASGSQETQYF
.	TRBV29-1	TRBJ2-7	.	TGCAGCGCCCGGACATCAGGGGGGAGCTCCTACGAGCAGTACTTC	CSARTSGGSSYEQYF
.	TRBV27	TRBJ1-3	.	TGTGCCAGCAGCATAAACCGGAGGGCTGGAAACACCATATATTTT	CASSINRRAGNTIYF
TRBD1	TRBV28	TRBJ1-2	.	TGTGCCAGCAGTTTATGGTTTGGCAGGGGGCCCTTTAACTATGGCTACACCTTC	CASSLWFGRGPFNYGYTF
TRBD2	TRBV2	TRBJ2-3	.	TGTGCCAGCAGACGGCGACTAGCGGGAAGCACAGATACGCAGTATTTT	CASRRRLAGSTDTQYF
TRBD2	TRBV15	TRBJ2-2	.	TGTGCCACCAGCAGAGAGGATGCGGGAGGGCCTGGGCCCGGGGAGCTGTTTTTT	CATSREDAGGPGPGELFF
.	TRBV11-3	TRBJ2-7	.	TGTGCCAGCAGCTCGGCCGGACACCCCTACGAGCAGTACTTC	CASSSAGHPYEQYF
.	TRBV18	TRBJ1-5	.	TGTGCCAGCTCACCGATCGGGACAAATAGCAATCAGCCCCAGCATTTT	CASSPIGTNSNQPQHF
TRBD2	TRBV6-1	TRBJ2-5	few	TGTGCCAGCAGTGAAGGGGGAGCGGGGAAGTACCAAGAGACCCAGTACTTC	CASSEGGAGKYQETQYF
.	TRBV29-1	TRBJ2-6	.	TGCAGCGTTGGCGACAGATCTGGGGCCAACGTCCTGACTTTC	CSVGDRSGANVLTF
.	TRBV7-2	TRBJ2-2	.	TGTGCCAGCAGCTCACAGGTGACCGGGGAGCTGTTTTTT	CASSSQVTGELFF
TRBD1	TRBV10-3	TRBJ1-1	.	TGTGCCATCAGTGAAATATGGGACAGGGGGCCGAGCACTGAAGCTTTCTTT	CAISEIWDRGPSTEAFF
TRBD1	TRBV5-4	TRBJ1-1	.	TGTGCCAGCAGCTCCCCGGGACAGGGGGCGGAGAACACTGAAGCTTTCTTT	CASSSPGQGAENTEAFF
TRBD2	TRBV2	TRBJ2-7	.	TGTGCCAGCAAATTTGTAGCGGGAGGGCCGGGCGAGCAGTACTTC	CASKFVAGGPGEQYF
TRBD1	TRBV25-1	TRBJ1-4	.	TGTGCCAGCGGTCTCCAGGGACAGGGGGGTGAAAAACTGTTTTTT	CASGLQGQGGEKLFF
.	TRBV4-3	TRBJ1-5	.	TGCGCCAGCAGCCAAAGCTGGAATCAGCCCCAGCATTTT	CASSQSWNQPQHF
.	TRBV28	TRBJ1-4	.	TGTGCCAGCAGTTTTCTTAGCGGGGATGAAAAACTGTTTTTT	CASSFLSGDEKLFF
TRBD2	TRBV5-1	TRBJ2-5	.	TGCGCCAGCAGCCTGTGGACTAGCGGGACCAACTTCGACCAAGAGACCCAGTACTTC	CASSLWTSGTNFDQETQYF
.	TRBV4-3	TRBJ2-5	.	TGCGCCAGCAGCCAAGTGCAGCGGTGGGGAGAGACCCAGTACTTC	CASSQVQRWGETQYF
.	TRBV6-1	TRBJ2-5	.	TGTGCCAGCAGTGAACGGGTTCGGACTACCGGAGAGACCCAGTACTTC	CASSERVRTTGETQYF
.	TRBV29-1	TRBJ2-2	.	TGCAGCGTAGCGACAGTGAACACCGGGGAGCTGTTTTTT	CSVATVNTGELFF
.	TRBV6-1	TRBJ1-5	.	TGTGCCAGCAGTTCCGACAGGTATAGCAATCAGCCCCAGCATTTT	CASSSDRYSNQPQHF
.	TRBV27	TRBJ1-2	.	TGTGCCAGCAACACCAACTATGGCTACACCTTC	CASNTNYGYTF
TRBD2	TRBV5-4	TRBJ2-7	.	TGTGCCAGCAGCTTGGCCAGCGGGAGCAACGAGCAGTACTTC	CASSLASGSNEQYF
.	TRBV29-1	TRBJ2-3	.	TGCAGCGTCGAGTTAGATACGCAGTATTTT	CSVELDTQYF
.	TRBV6-5	TRBJ1-1	once	TGTGCCTCCAAGGGGGGGGAGGAAGCTGAAGCTTTCTTT	CASKGGEEAEAFF
.	TRBV7-6	TRBJ2-5	.	TGTGCCAGCAGCTTAGGAGGAGGGCTTCAAGAGACCCAGTACTTC	CASSLGGGLQETQYF
.	TRBV6-5	TRBJ2-2	.	TGTGCCAGCAGTTATATCAACACCGGGGAGCTGTTTTTT	CASSYINTGELFF
.	TRBV7-8	TRBJ2-3	.	TGTGCCAGCAGCTTATGCGGGAAGGGGGCCACAGATACGCAGTATTTT	CASSLCGKGATDTQYF
.	TRBV20-1	TRBJ1-4	.	TGCAGTGCCGAAGCAAATGGAAAACTGTTTTTT	CSAEANGKLFF
.	TRBV7-8	TRBJ1-5	.	TGTGCCAGCAGCTTAATCCCCCAGAGGGCCATTTATAGCAATCAGCCCCAGCATTTT	CASSLIPQRAIYSNQPQHF
.	TRBV27	TRBJ1-2	.	TGTGCCAGCAGTTTAAGTCGGATTGGCAGGAACTATGGCTACACCTTC	CASSLSRIGRNYGYTF